The 28 T cell receptor beta chains below were found in one sample sequenced in a study of radiation and T cells in renal cell carcinoma (dated by TCRdb to the early 2020s). The sample's time point label is to be understood as: tumor resected at nephrectomy. Interpreted using the paper, the treatment or condition label stands for: treatment-naive control, cytoreductive nephrectomy. The library was obtained by the immunoSEQ multiplex PCR assay. Not all clones reach the TCRdb copy of this immuneACCESS table, which keeps in-frame sequences only. Checked studies attribute under half of the gap to unresolved V genes and leave the rest unexplained. Across this sample there are almost 8,500 clones, with around 64% seen only once. The leading ten clones occupy roughly 20% of the sample. Sequenced here: tumor tissue, sampled from a patient whose treatment was nephrectomy without radiotherapy. Receptor source: a man between 60 and 75 years old with renal cell carcinoma.

The rearrangement uses TRBV19 and TRBJ1-1, with 8 bases identical to TRBD1. With 3 bases clipped from V and 11 bases from J, the junction kept 11 bases outside the gene matches. Germline V gives CDR1 LNHDA, CDR2 SQIVND (reference sequence). The CDR3 loop spans 14 amino acids. The CDR3 DNA sequence: TGTGCCAGTAGTATCTATTTAGGACAGGGAGAGGCTTTCTTT. Translated: CASSIYLGQGEAFF.

The J gene is TRBJ2-1, the V gene TRBV6-1; D is perhaps TRBD1 (6 bases). V was clipped by 1 base and J by 7 bases, with 17 bases between them. The CDR3 is 16 amino acids. Germline V gene sequence: CDR1 MNHNS, CDR2 SASEGT. The CDR3 region has the DNA TGTGCCAGCAGTGAAGAGGCGGCAGGGGCGCGGAATGAGCAGTTCTTC. This encodes CASSEEAAGARNEQFF.

The chain couples TRBV5-1 to TRBJ2-7; D perhaps matches TRBD1 (6 bases). CDR1 and CDR2 (germline): SGHRS, YFSETQ. Trimming removed 2 bases from V and 2 bases from J, with 14 bases in between. The CDR3 length is 15 residues. The CDR3 nucleotides read TGCGCCAGCAGCTTACAGGACAGTGCTGCCTACGAGCAGTACTTC. Residues: CASSLQDSAAYEQYF.

The chain links TRBV6-1 to TRBJ2-1; D possibly corresponds to TRBD2 (5 bases). V was shortened by 6 bases and J by 4 bases, with 13 bases between the two germline ends. Germline-derived CDR1 and CDR2 are MNHNS and SASEGT. This CDR3 is 14 amino acids long. CDR3 loop: CASRDLSEYNEQFF. As DNA, the CDR3 is TGTGCCAGCAGGGACTTGTCTGAATACAATGAGCAGTTCTTC.

V gene TRBV7-3 combines with J gene TRBJ2-5; no firm D call. Germline V gives CDR1 SGHTA, CDR2 FQGTGA. The CDR3 has 12 residues. The ends were cut back, 0 bases at V and 5 bases at J, with 4 bases in the middle. CDR3 nucleotides: TGTGCCAGCAGCTTAACGCGGGAGACCCAGTACTTC. Protein: CASSLTRETQYF. The full variable domain, rest sourced from reference TRBV7-3 and TRBJ2-5, is GAGVSQTPSNKVTEKGKYVELRCDPISGHTALYWYRQSLGQGPEFLIYFQGTGAADDSGLPNDRFFAVRPEGSVSTLKIQRTERGDSAVYLCASSLTRETQYFGPGTRLLVL.

The chain combines TRBV4-2 with TRBJ1-1, with D possibly matching TRBD1 (5 bases). Germline V gene sequence: CDR1 LGHNA, CDR2 YNFKEQ. This CDR3 comprises 14 residues. V lost 6 bases and J lost 1, with 12 bases in between. In DNA form, the CDR3 reads TGTGCCAGCAGAGGCATGACAGCGAACACTGAAGCTTTCTTT. Its translation: CASRGMTANTEAFF.

J is TRBJ2-5 and V is TRBV29-1; D uncertain. The CDR3 consists of 12 residues. In germline, CDR1 is SQVTM, CDR2 ANQGSEA. The V end was cut by 2 bases, the J end by 1 base, with 5 bases between. CDR3 amino acids: CSVEKVQETQYF. As DNA, the CDR3 is TGCAGCGTTGAAAAGGTCCAAGAGACCCAGTACTTC. The full variable domain, rest sourced from reference TRBV29-1 and TRBJ2-5, is SAVISQKPSRDICQRGTSLTIQCQVDSQVTMMFWYRQQPGQSLTLIATANQGSEATYESGFVIDKFPISRPNLTFSTLTVSNMSPEDSSIYLCSVEKVQETQYFGPGTRLLVL.

The V and J genes are TRBV5-1 and TRBJ1-1; the D gene is possibly TRBD1 (5 bases). This CDR3 comprises 15 residues. CDR1 is SGHRS, CDR2 YFSETQ, per germline. Trimming pared 4 bases from V and 4 bases from J, leaving 17 bases between. CDR3 bases: TGCGCCAGCAGCCAGGTGGGGGATCCGGGCACTGAAGCTTTCTTT. This sequence encodes CASSQVGDPGTEAFF.

The CDR3 loop reads CASSPRLVAGGSDTQYF. CDR3 DNA sequence: TGTGCCAGCAGCCCCCGGTTGGTAGCGGGAGGTTCAGATACGCAGTATTTT. The chain has TRBV5-4 and TRBJ2-3; the match to TRBD2 covers 10 bases. This CDR3 is 17 amino acids long. Germline values: CDR1 SGHNT, CDR2 YYREEE (reference sequence). Trimming took 4 bases from V and 4 from J; bases not matched to a gene: 12.

The V gene is TRBV15, the J gene TRBJ2-1; 7 bases line up with TRBD1. V gave up 3 bases and J gave up 5 bases; unmatched junction bases: 10. CDR1 LNHNV and CDR2 YYDKDF come from the germline V gene (reference sequence). The CDR3 is made up of 16 amino acids. In DNA form, the CDR3 reads TGTGCCACCAGCAGGGAACTCGGGACAGTAGACAATGAGCAGTTCTTC. Translated, it gives CATSRELGTVDNEQFF.

The rearrangement uses TRBV7-8 and TRBJ1-1; tentatively, D is TRBD1 (5 bases). The CDR3 contains 13 residues. Germline values: CDR1 SGHVS, CDR2 FQNEAQ. The V and J ends lost 4 bases and 5 bases respectively, with 11 bases between them. The CDR3 DNA reads TGTGCCAGCAGCTCGCAGGGTGGAACTGAAGCTTTCTTT. Translated: CASSSQGGTEAFF.

This clone occurred a few times. V is TRBV11-3 and J is TRBJ1-1; D is unclear. Germline V gives CDR1 SGHNT, CDR2 YENEEA. V was shortened by 1 base and J by 5 bases, with 5 bases between the two germline ends. The CDR3 covers 12 residues. The chain's CDR3 is CASSLAPTEAFF. The CDR3 nucleotides are TGTGCCAGCAGCTTAGCTCCAACTGAAGCTTTCTTT.

The chain is built from TRBV19 and TRBJ2-3; D is unresolved. Deletions cut 5 bases from V and 6 bases from J, with 12 bases between. Per germline, CDR1 LNHDA and CDR2 SQIVND (reference sequence). There are 13 residues in the CDR3. CDR3 sequence (DNA): TGTGCCAGTAGTTTGGGCCACCGGGATACGCAGTATTTT. This encodes CASSLGHRDTQYF.

This clone turned up a few times. This rearrangement joins TRBV6-5 to TRBJ1-2, with 9 bases fitting TRBD1. Per germline, CDR1 MNHEY and CDR2 SVGAGI. V was pared by 6 bases and J by 8 bases, with 10 bases of the junction left unmatched. The CDR3 has 14 residues. CDR3 region: CASSLRGQGGGYTF. Here the CDR3 DNA reads TGTGCCAGCAGCCTCCGGGGACAGGGCGGCGGCTACACCTTC.

This clone came up once. The CDR3 DNA reads as TGTGCCAGCAGCTTGGAGCCCAGGTCAAGCACAGATACGCAGTATTTT. Its protein product is CASSLEPRSSTDTQYF. The chain is built from TRBV5-6 and TRBJ2-3; D unclear. The V end was cut by 0 bases, the J end by 0 bases, with 11 bases between. CDR1 is SGHDT, CDR2 YYEEEE, per germline. CDR3 size: 16 residues.

This chain uses TRBV7-7 with TRBJ2-2; 8 bases agree with TRBD1. The ends lost 5 bases at V and 0 bases at J; junction bases unmatched: 8. This CDR3 region has 17 residues. Looked up from germline, CDR1 is SSHAT and CDR2 is FNYEAQ (reference sequence). CDR3 sequence (DNA): TGTGCCAGCAGCCCTTACAGGGGGAGCACGAACACCGGGGAGCTGTTTTTT. Its translation is CASSPYRGSTNTGELFF.

This rearrangement joins TRBV19 to TRBJ2-1, with D tentatively TRBD1 or TRBD2 (5 bases each). V was pared by 3 bases and J by 10 bases, with 13 bases between. Germline V lookup: CDR1 LNHDA, CDR2 SQIVND (reference sequence). The CDR3 extends over 13 amino acids. The CDR3 DNA reads as TGTGCCAGTAGTATTCCCACCGGGACGGAGCAGTTCTTC. It is translated as CASSIPTGTEQFF.

This chain links TRBV7-9 with TRBJ1-4; D uncertain. Germline V CDR1 and CDR2: SEHNR, FQNEAQ (reference sequence). The CDR3 covers 14 residues. Trimming removed 5 bases from V and 8 bases from J, with 15 bases in between. The CDR3 protein is CASSATRLGEKLFF. CDR3 in DNA: TGTGCCAGCAGCGCGACAAGGTTGGGGGAAAAACTGTTTTTT.

The chain has TRBV27 and TRBJ1-6; D unresolved. The ends were cut back, 2 bases at V and 2 bases at J, with 7 bases in the middle. Germline values: CDR1 MNHEY, CDR2 SMNVEV (reference sequence). This CDR3 has 15 amino acids. The CDR3 DNA reads TGTGCCAGCAGTTTAAGCGGAACCTATAATTCACCCCTCCACTTT. This codes for CASSLSGTYNSPLHF.

This sequence joins TRBV18 and TRBJ1-1; D is possibly TRBD1 (6 bases). The CDR3 is 13 amino acids. Germline values: CDR1 KGHSH, CDR2 LQKENI. The V end was cut by 6 bases, the J end by 5 bases, with 13 bases between. The CDR3 sequence: CASSQNRETEAFF. The CDR3 region has the DNA TGTGCCAGCTCTCAAAACAGGGAGACTGAAGCTTTCTTT.

The chain joins TRBV25-1 to TRBJ1-3; D uncertain. This CDR3 comprises 17 residues. CDR1 and CDR2 from the germline V gene are MGHDK and SYGVNS. V was shortened by 3 bases and J by 2 bases, with 17 bases between the two germline ends. CDR3: CASSDRPTARTGNTIYF. The CDR3 nucleotides read TGTGCCAGCAGTGATCGCCCAACAGCCCGAACTGGAAACACCATATATTTT.

The sample holds one count of this clone. The V call is TRBV18, the J call TRBJ2-7; TRBD2 matches 7 bases. Germline V lookup: CDR1 KGHSH, CDR2 LQKENI. J was trimmed by 3 bases and V by 3 bases; bases with no gene match: 2. The CDR3 runs 13 residues. The CDR3 DNA follows: TGTGCCAGCTCACCCGGCGGGGGCTACGAGCAGTACTTC. Amino acids: CASSPGGGYEQYF.

The chain carries TRBV6-4 and TRBJ1-5, with 7 bases that match TRBD1. The germline gives CDR1 MRHNA, CDR2 SNTAGT. The CDR3 is 18 residues long. Germline trimming cut 3 bases from V and 0 bases from J; bases unmatched to any gene: 11. The CDR3 DNA reads as TGTGCCAGCAGTGAACGGCCCGACAGGGCGTTTAGCAATCAGCCCCAGCATTTT. This sequence encodes CASSERPDRAFSNQPQHF.

This clone was picked up one time. V is TRBV7-2 and J is TRBJ2-3, with D possibly matching TRBD2 (6 bases). V was shortened by 5 bases and J by 6 bases, with 15 bases between the two germline ends. In germline, CDR1 is SGHTA, CDR2 FQGNSA. The CDR3 is 14 amino acids. CDR3 protein: CASSRPPRGDTQYF. The CDR3 DNA sequence: TGTGCCAGCAGCCGCCCGCCTCGGGGGGATACGCAGTATTTT. Based on the CDR3 plus reference TRBV7-2 and TRBJ2-3, the full variable domain is GAGVSQSPSNKVTEKGKDVELRCDPISGHTALYWYRQSLGQGLEFLIYFQGNSAPDKSGLPSDRFSAERTGGSVSTLTIQRTQQEDSAVYLCASSRPPRGDTQYFGPGTRLTVL.

V gene TRBV7-3 combines with J gene TRBJ2-7, with D perhaps matching TRBD2 (5 bases). The CDR3 totals 13 residues. Trimming took 3 bases from V and 7 from J, leaving 13 bases between them. CDR1 is SGHTA and CDR2 is FQGTGA in the germline V gene. The CDR3 loop is CASSLAGGGEQYF. CDR3 coding DNA: TGTGCCAGCAGCTTGGCCGGTGGAGGAGAGCAGTACTTC.

The chain employs TRBV18 and TRBJ1-2; 7 bases are shared with TRBD1. J was trimmed by 3 bases and V by 3 bases; bases with no gene match: 4. This CDR3 region has 14 residues. CDR1 KGHSH and CDR2 LQKENI come from the germline V gene. The CDR3 loop is CASSPTGSDYGYTF. The CDR3 DNA reads as TGTGCCAGCTCACCGACAGGGTCCGACTATGGCTACACCTTC.

V and J are TRBV4-1 and TRBJ2-3; the match to TRBD1 covers 7 bases. Germline V gene sequence: CDR1 MGHRA, CDR2 YSYEKL. This CDR3 has 15 residues. The trim removed 4 bases at V and 1 base at J, leaving 5 bases unmatched. The CDR3 nucleotides read TGCGCCAGCAGCCCCGGGACAGCGCGCACAGATACGCAGTATTTT. It encodes CASSPGTARTDTQYF.

Judged by abundance, this clone is medium-sized (0.01 to 0.1%). This chain joins TRBV28 and TRBJ2-7; D unclear. The CDR3 totals 11 residues. Trimming took off 5 bases at V and 5 bases at J, with 7 bases between the two ends. CDR1 MDHEN and CDR2 SYDVKM come from the germline V gene. CDR3 bases: TGTGCCAGCAGTACACCAAACGAGCAGTACTTC. Translated: CASSTPNEQYF.